Listed below are T cell receptor beta chains from one sample, sequenced in a study of shared clonotypes between healthy human individuals. Sequencing used immunoSEQ multiplex PCR; TCRdb keeps in-frame clones, though not all of them. The table lists 2,500,000 or so clones, roughly 93% of them singletons. The sequenced material came from naive CD4+ T cells from PBMCs. These receptors all stem from a man aged 18-30 years in good health. Some clones in this sample may be carry-over from other donors' samples. CDR3s include the opening cysteine and the closing phenylalanine or tryptophan. Each record gives: V gene, clone size, J gene, D gene, CDR3 DNA, CDR3 protein. A D gene is named only where the DNA matches it firmly. Only some rows state a clone size, as once, few, many or a class for expanded clones.

V gene: TRBV6-1; clone size: .; J gene: TRBJ2-5; D gene: .; CDR3 DNA: TGTGCCAGCAGTGCCCCCGGGACGTCATTAGTGCGCGAGACCCAGTACTTC; CDR3 protein: CASSAPGTSLVRETQYF
V gene: TRBV28; clone size: .; J gene: TRBJ2-5; D gene: .; CDR3 DNA: TGTGCCAGCAGTTTATCCACGCAGGGCGCGCCCTTGGAGACCCAGTACTTC; CDR3 protein: CASSLSTQGAPLETQYF
V gene: TRBV10-3; clone size: .; J gene: TRBJ2-5; D gene: .; CDR3 DNA: TGTGCCATCGGGGCCCGGCGGGACACAGAGACCCAGTACTTC; CDR3 protein: CAIGARRDTETQYF
V gene: TRBV14; clone size: .; J gene: TRBJ1-2; D gene: TRBD1; CDR3 DNA: TGTGCCAGCAGCCCCAGACCCGGGACAGGGGGGAACTATGGCTACACCTTC; CDR3 protein: CASSPRPGTGGNYGYTF
V gene: TRBV29-1; clone size: .; J gene: TRBJ1-1; D gene: .; CDR3 DNA: TGCAGCGAAAGTGGCGACACTGAAGCTTTCTTT; CDR3 protein: CSESGDTEAFF
V gene: TRBV19; clone size: .; J gene: TRBJ1-3; D gene: .; CDR3 DNA: TGTGCCAGTAGTCTTAGGGGACCTGGAAACACCATATATTTT; CDR3 protein: CASSLRGPGNTIYF
V gene: TRBV28; clone size: .; J gene: TRBJ2-1; D gene: TRBD2; CDR3 DNA: TGTGCCAGCGTACCCCTAGCGGGAAAGCAGTTCTTC; CDR3 protein: CASVPLAGKQFF
V gene: TRBV9; clone size: .; J gene: TRBJ2-2; D gene: .; CDR3 DNA: TGTGCCAGCAGCGTAAGCGGCTTTCGGCCCACCGGGGAGCTGTTTTTT; CDR3 protein: CASSVSGFRPTGELFF
V gene: TRBV30; clone size: .; J gene: TRBJ1-4; D gene: TRBD1; CDR3 DNA: TGTGCCTGGCAACGCCGGACAGGGGGTGGTGAAAAACTGTTTTTT; CDR3 protein: CAWQRRTGGGEKLFF
V gene: TRBV6-1; clone size: .; J gene: TRBJ2-7; D gene: TRBD1; CDR3 DNA: TGTGCCAGCAGGGAAGGACAGGGGCGAATCTACGAGCAGTACTTC; CDR3 protein: CASREGQGRIYEQYF
V gene: TRBV18; clone size: .; J gene: TRBJ1-4; D gene: .; CDR3 DNA: TGTGCCAGCTCACCGCCTAGAGGGGGTCCCGAGAATGAAAAACTGTTTTTT; CDR3 protein: CASSPPRGGPENEKLFF
V gene: TRBV28; clone size: .; J gene: TRBJ2-3; D gene: .; CDR3 DNA: TGTGCCAGCAGAACCCCGGGATCGACGCAGTATTTT; CDR3 protein: CASRTPGSTQYF
V gene: TRBV30; clone size: .; J gene: TRBJ1-1; D gene: TRBD1; CDR3 DNA: TGTGCCTGGAGGAGGGACAGGCGTACTGAAGCTTTCTTT; CDR3 protein: CAWRRDRRTEAFF
V gene: TRBV28; clone size: once; J gene: TRBJ1-5; D gene: .; CDR3 DNA: TGTGCCAGCAGTTTATGGGACAGCTCCAATCAGCCCCAGCATTTT; CDR3 protein: CASSLWDSSNQPQHF
V gene: TRBV7-2; clone size: .; J gene: TRBJ2-6; D gene: .; CDR3 DNA: TGTGCCAGCAGCCCGGGTGGTTCTGGGGCCAACGTCCTGACTTTC; CDR3 protein: CASSPGGSGANVLTF
V gene: TRBV6-5; clone size: .; J gene: TRBJ1-2; D gene: .; CDR3 DNA: TGTGCCAGCAGTTACTCAGGGGAGGCAGAGGGCTACACCTTC; CDR3 protein: CASSYSGEAEGYTF
V gene: TRBV6-7; clone size: .; J gene: TRBJ2-7; D gene: TRBD2; CDR3 DNA: TGTGCCAGCAGTTACTATCGGACTAGCGGGACCCCCGACGAGCAGTACTTC; CDR3 protein: CASSYYRTSGTPDEQYF
V gene: TRBV7-9; clone size: .; J gene: TRBJ2-5; D gene: .; CDR3 DNA: TGTGCCAGCAGCCGGGACTCTAAACGGGAGACCCAGTACTTC; CDR3 protein: CASSRDSKRETQYF
V gene: TRBV10-2; clone size: .; J gene: TRBJ1-1; D gene: .; CDR3 DNA: TGCGCCAGCAAGGACAGACCGAACACTGAAGCTTTCTTT; CDR3 protein: CASKDRPNTEAFF
V gene: TRBV10-1; clone size: once; J gene: TRBJ2-1; D gene: .; CDR3 DNA: TGCGCCAGCAGTGAGGGGGGACAGTTCTTC; CDR3 protein: CASSEGGQFF
V gene: TRBV6-5; clone size: .; J gene: TRBJ2-7; D gene: TRBD1; CDR3 DNA: TGTGCCAGCAGTTCTGACATCTGGGACAGCTCCTACGAGCAGTACTTC; CDR3 protein: CASSSDIWDSSYEQYF
V gene: TRBV11-2; clone size: .; J gene: TRBJ2-2; D gene: .; CDR3 DNA: TGTGCCAGCAGCTTAGGTCCCCAGGGACGTCGAACCGGGGAGCTGTTTTTT; CDR3 protein: CASSLGPQGRRTGELFF
V gene: TRBV4-1; clone size: .; J gene: TRBJ1-2; D gene: .; CDR3 DNA: TGCGCCAGCAGCCAAGGGGGGTCAGGGACTAACTATGGCTACACCTTC; CDR3 protein: CASSQGGSGTNYGYTF
V gene: TRBV5-1; clone size: .; J gene: TRBJ2-7; D gene: .; CDR3 DNA: TGCGCCAGCAGCTTGGTCGTGGTCCACTACGAGCAGTACTTC; CDR3 protein: CASSLVVVHYEQYF
V gene: TRBV4-1; clone size: .; J gene: TRBJ1-6; D gene: .; CDR3 DNA: TGCGCCAGCAGCCAAGGGGGGGCGGGGAACCCTATTCAACCCCTCCACTTT; CDR3 protein: CASSQGGAGNPIQPLHF
V gene: TRBV19; clone size: .; J gene: TRBJ2-5; D gene: TRBD1; CDR3 DNA: TGTGCCAGTAGTACGACAGGGCGACAAGAGACCCAGTACTTC; CDR3 protein: CASSTTGRQETQYF
V gene: TRBV28; clone size: .; J gene: TRBJ2-6; D gene: TRBD1; CDR3 DNA: TGTGCCAGCAGCCGACAGGGAGCTGGGGCCAACGTCCTGACTTTC; CDR3 protein: CASSRQGAGANVLTF
V gene: TRBV28; clone size: .; J gene: TRBJ2-7; D gene: TRBD1; CDR3 DNA: TGTGCCACATGGGGTGGACAGGGGGGGGAGCAGTACTTC; CDR3 protein: CATWGGQGGEQYF
V gene: TRBV5-6; clone size: .; J gene: TRBJ1-5; D gene: .; CDR3 DNA: TGTGCCAGCAGCTTGGGGGGGATACGCAATCAGCCCCAGCATTTT; CDR3 protein: CASSLGGIRNQPQHF
V gene: TRBV19; clone size: .; J gene: TRBJ1-3; D gene: .; CDR3 DNA: TGTGCCAGTAGACGCGCAAGGGAAGGGGCAGTCTCTGGAAACACCATATATTTT; CDR3 protein: CASRRAREGAVSGNTIYF
V gene: TRBV7-2; clone size: .; J gene: TRBJ2-1; D gene: .; CDR3 DNA: TGTGCCAGCAGCCGGACGCTGGCGGCGGTTGAGCAGTTCTTC; CDR3 protein: CASSRTLAAVEQFF
V gene: TRBV7-9; clone size: once; J gene: TRBJ2-2; D gene: .; CDR3 DNA: TGTGCCAGGACAAGAGATACGAACACCGGGGAGCTGTTTTTT; CDR3 protein: CARTRDTNTGELFF
V gene: TRBV19; clone size: .; J gene: TRBJ1-5; D gene: .; CDR3 DNA: TGTGCCAGTAGCCCCCGGGATCCCACCCCCCAGCCCCAGCATTTT; CDR3 protein: CASSPRDPTPQPQHF
V gene: TRBV28; clone size: .; J gene: TRBJ1-6; D gene: .; CDR3 DNA: TGTGCCAGCAGTTTAGTACAGGGAAGGCCACCCCTCCACTTT; CDR3 protein: CASSLVQGRPPLHF
V gene: TRBV5-1; clone size: .; J gene: TRBJ1-2; D gene: .; CDR3 DNA: TGCGCCAGCGACGCCGGGGGCCACGGGACGGGCGGAGGCTACACCTTC; CDR3 protein: CASDAGGHGTGGGYTF
V gene: TRBV11-3; clone size: .; J gene: TRBJ2-7; D gene: TRBD1; CDR3 DNA: TGTGCCAGCAGCTTAGCCGGGACAGGGGGCGAGCAGTACTTC; CDR3 protein: CASSLAGTGGEQYF
V gene: TRBV6-5; clone size: .; J gene: TRBJ2-7; D gene: .; CDR3 DNA: TGTGCCAGCCTTGCTTTTACGCGGCCGGGCCCCTTC; CDR3 protein: CASLAFTRPGPF
V gene: TRBV29-1; clone size: .; J gene: TRBJ2-7; D gene: TRBD2; CDR3 DNA: TGCAGCGTGTACCCCGGGACTAGCGGAGCCTACGAGCAGTACTTC; CDR3 protein: CSVYPGTSGAYEQYF
V gene: TRBV7-2; clone size: .; J gene: TRBJ2-5; D gene: TRBD1; CDR3 DNA: TGTGCCAGCAGCCGCCACGGGACAGCGGAGACCCAGTACTTC; CDR3 protein: CASSRHGTAETQYF
V gene: TRBV6-5; clone size: once; J gene: TRBJ1-4; D gene: .; CDR3 DNA: TGTGCCAGCAGTTACTCGCCAGAACAATATTATGAAAAACTGTTTTTT; CDR3 protein: CASSYSPEQYYEKLFF
V gene: TRBV11-2; clone size: .; J gene: TRBJ1-5; D gene: .; CDR3 DNA: TGTGCCAGCAGCTTAGGTGGGGGCGGTCAGCCCCAGCATTTT; CDR3 protein: CASSLGGGGQPQHF
V gene: TRBV25-1; clone size: .; J gene: TRBJ2-2; D gene: TRBD1; CDR3 DNA: TGTGCCAGCAGTGATTTTGACAGGGTATACGCCGGGGAGCTGTTTTTT; CDR3 protein: CASSDFDRVYAGELFF
V gene: TRBV4-1; clone size: .; J gene: TRBJ2-7; D gene: TRBD1; CDR3 DNA: TGCGCCAGCAGCCAATTCCCGGGGGACAGGGGGCGTGACGAGCAGTACTTC; CDR3 protein: CASSQFPGDRGRDEQYF
V gene: TRBV9; clone size: once; J gene: TRBJ1-1; D gene: .; CDR3 DNA: TGTGCCAGCAGCGTAGATAGTGACGGGAACACTGAAGCTTTCTTT; CDR3 protein: CASSVDSDGNTEAFF
V gene: TRBV9; clone size: .; J gene: TRBJ1-4; D gene: .; CDR3 DNA: TGTGCCAGCAGCGCGGGACTCCAAGGGGAAAAACTGTTTTTT; CDR3 protein: CASSAGLQGEKLFF
V gene: TRBV28; clone size: .; J gene: TRBJ1-6; D gene: .; CDR3 DNA: TGTGCCAGCAGTTTTTCAGATTCACCCCTCCACTTT; CDR3 protein: CASSFSDSPLHF
V gene: TRBV7-9; clone size: once; J gene: TRBJ1-1; D gene: .; CDR3 DNA: TGTGCCAGCAGCTCCTATACCGGGTCTGCGACTGAAGCTTTCTTT; CDR3 protein: CASSSYTGSATEAFF
V gene: TRBV20-1; clone size: .; J gene: TRBJ2-7; D gene: .; CDR3 DNA: TGCAGTGCTAGTCGTGTGGGGGAGCAGTACTTC; CDR3 protein: CSASRVGEQYF
V gene: TRBV2; clone size: .; J gene: TRBJ1-3; D gene: .; CDR3 DNA: TGTGCCAGCAAGATTCAGGGGACCTCTGGAAACACCATATATTTT; CDR3 protein: CASKIQGTSGNTIYF